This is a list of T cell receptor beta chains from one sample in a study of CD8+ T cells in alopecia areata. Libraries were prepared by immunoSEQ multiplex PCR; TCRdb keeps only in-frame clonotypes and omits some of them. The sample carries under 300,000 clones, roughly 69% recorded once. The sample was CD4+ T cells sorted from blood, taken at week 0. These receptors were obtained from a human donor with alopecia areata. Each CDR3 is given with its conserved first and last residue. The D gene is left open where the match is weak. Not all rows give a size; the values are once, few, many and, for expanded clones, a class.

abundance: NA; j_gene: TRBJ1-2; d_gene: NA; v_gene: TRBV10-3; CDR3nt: TGTGCCATCTCTCCCAGGGGAAACTATGGCTACACCTTC; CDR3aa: CAISPRGNYGYTF
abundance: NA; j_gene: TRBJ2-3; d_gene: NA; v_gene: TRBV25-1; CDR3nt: TGTGCCAGCAGGGGCTCCGGGACCGTGGCAGATACGCAGTATTTT; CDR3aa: CASRGSGTVADTQYF
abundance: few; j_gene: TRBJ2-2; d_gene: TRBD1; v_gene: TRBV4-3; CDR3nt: TGCGCCAGCAGCCAAGATCAGGGGGCTCGGACCGGGGAGCTGTTTTTT; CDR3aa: CASSQDQGARTGELFF
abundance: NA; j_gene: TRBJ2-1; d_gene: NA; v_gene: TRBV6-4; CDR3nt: TGTGCCAGCAGTCCCCAGGGTAGCTTCGGGCAGTTCTTC; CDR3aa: CASSPQGSFGQFF
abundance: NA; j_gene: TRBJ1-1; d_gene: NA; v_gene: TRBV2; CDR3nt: TGTGCCAGCAGTAAGCCAGGGAAGACTGAAGCTTTCTTT; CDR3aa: CASSKPGKTEAFF
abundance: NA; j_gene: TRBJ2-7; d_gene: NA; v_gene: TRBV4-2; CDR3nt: TGTGCCAGCAGCCAAGACCAGGGGTCTCAAGGGAACGAGCAGTACTTC; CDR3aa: CASSQDQGSQGNEQYF
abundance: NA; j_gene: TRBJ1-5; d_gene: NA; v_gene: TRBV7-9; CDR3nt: TGTGCCAGCAGCTTAGAAGGGTATCAGCCCCAGCATTTT; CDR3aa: CASSLEGYQPQHF
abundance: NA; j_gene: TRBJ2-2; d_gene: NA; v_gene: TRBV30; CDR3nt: TGTGCCTGGAGGGGACGCCAGACCAACACCGGGGAGCTGTTTTTT; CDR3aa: CAWRGRQTNTGELFF
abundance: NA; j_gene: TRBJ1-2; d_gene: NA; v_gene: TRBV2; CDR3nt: TGTGCCAGCAGTTCTACAGGGACACCCTCTGGCTACACCTTC; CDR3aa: CASSSTGTPSGYTF
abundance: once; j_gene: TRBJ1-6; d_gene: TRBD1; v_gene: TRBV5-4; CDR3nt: TGTGCCAGCAGCGTCCGGGACAGGGGCTCACCCCTCCACTTT; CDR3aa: CASSVRDRGSPLHF
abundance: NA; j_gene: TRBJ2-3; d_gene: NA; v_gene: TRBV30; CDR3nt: TGTGCCTGGAGCCCAGGGGGGCCAGATACGCAGTATTTT; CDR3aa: CAWSPGGPDTQYF
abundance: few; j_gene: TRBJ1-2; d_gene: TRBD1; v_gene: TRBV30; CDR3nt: TGTGCCTGGAGAGCTGACAGGGCTAACTATGGCTACACCTTC; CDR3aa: CAWRADRANYGYTF
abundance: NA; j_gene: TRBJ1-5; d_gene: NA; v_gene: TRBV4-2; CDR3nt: TGTGCCAGCAGCCAACGGGTTTATAGCAATCAGCCCCAGCATTTT; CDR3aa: CASSQRVYSNQPQHF
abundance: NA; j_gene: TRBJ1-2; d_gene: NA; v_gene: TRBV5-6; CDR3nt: TGTGCCAGCAGCTTGGGGCACTATGGCTACACCTTC; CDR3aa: CASSLGHYGYTF
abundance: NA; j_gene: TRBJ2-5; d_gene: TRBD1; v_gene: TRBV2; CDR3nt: TGTGCCAGCAGTCTCGACAGGGTCCAAGAGACCCAGTACTTC; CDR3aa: CASSLDRVQETQYF
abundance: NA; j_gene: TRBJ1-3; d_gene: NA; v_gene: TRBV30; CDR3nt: TGTGCCTTCTCCCGGGACCTGGGCTCTGGAAACACCATATATTTT; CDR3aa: CAFSRDLGSGNTIYF
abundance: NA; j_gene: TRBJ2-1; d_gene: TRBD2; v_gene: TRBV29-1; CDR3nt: TGCAGCGCCATGCGGGGGGAAGGCGAGTTCTTC; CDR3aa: CSAMRGEGEFF
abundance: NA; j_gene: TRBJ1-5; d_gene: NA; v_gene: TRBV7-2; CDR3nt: TGTGCCAGCAGCTTAGATGGACAGTATAGCAATCAGCCCCAGCATTTT; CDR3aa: CASSLDGQYSNQPQHF
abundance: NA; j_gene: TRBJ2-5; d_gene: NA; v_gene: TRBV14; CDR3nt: TGTGCCAGCAGCCAAGCGGGGGACCGTAACCAGTACTTC; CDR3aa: CASSQAGDRNQYF
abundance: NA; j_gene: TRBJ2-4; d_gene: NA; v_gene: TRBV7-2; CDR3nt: TGTGCCAGCAGCTTAGATCGCGGGGTTGACATTCAGTACTTC; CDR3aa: CASSLDRGVDIQYF
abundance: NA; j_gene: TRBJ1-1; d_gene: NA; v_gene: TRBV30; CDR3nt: TGTGCCTGGGAGGGGATCAACACTGAAGCTTTCTTT; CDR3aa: CAWEGINTEAFF
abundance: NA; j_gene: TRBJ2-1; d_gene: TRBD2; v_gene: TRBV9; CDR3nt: TGTGCCAGCAGCGTAGCGGGGGGGAACAATGAGCAGTTCTTC; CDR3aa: CASSVAGGNNEQFF
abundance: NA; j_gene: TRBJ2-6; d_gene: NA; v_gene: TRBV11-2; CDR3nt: TGTGCCAGCAGCCGCTTTGGGGCCAACGTCCTGACTTTC; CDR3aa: CASSRFGANVLTF
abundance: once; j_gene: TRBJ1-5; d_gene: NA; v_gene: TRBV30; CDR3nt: TGTGCCTGGAACTCAGGGCCCAATCAGCCCCAGCATTTT; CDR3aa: CAWNSGPNQPQHF
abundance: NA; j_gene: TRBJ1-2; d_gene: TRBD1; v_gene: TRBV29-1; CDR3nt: TGCAGCGTTGAACCACAGGGGACGAGGGGCTACACCTTC; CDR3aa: CSVEPQGTRGYTF